The 16 T cell receptor beta chains below were found in one sample sequenced in a study of post-analysis software for immune sequencing data. cDNA libraries of TCR beta carried unique molecular identifiers. TCRdb re-analysed the PCR reads in MiXCR, keeping a single row per CDR3 protein. The table records about 620,000 distinct CDR3 sequences, around 47% of them present only once. Study-wide results and limits: Comparison of patients with controls showed five or six TRBV segments more frequent in patients, TRBV5-6, TRBV5-1 and TRBV20-1 among them.

The antigens these receptors bind are not known. The sequencing input was blood. These receptors all come from a girl between 10 and 17 years old with multiple sclerosis.

Only one count was recorded for this clonotype. V is TRBV18 and J is TRBJ1-2; weak D call: TRBD1 (6 bases). The CDR3 covers 17 residues. From germline, CDR1 is KGHSH and CDR2 LQKENI. The germline V and J ends were trimmed by 8 bases and 4 bases, with 26 bases remaining between them. The CDR3 region is CASPRAGQGRTLYGYTF. DNA of the CDR3: TGTGCCAGCCCTCGGGCGGGACAAGGACGTACTCTCTATGGCTACACCTTC.

In its sample, this clonotype was seen a few times. This rearrangement joins TRBV5-1 to TRBJ1-1; tentatively, D is TRBD1 (5 bases). The V gene's germline CDR1 is SGHRS and CDR2 YFSETQ. The V end was cut by 7 bases, the J end by 0 bases, with 25 bases between. This CDR3 has 18 residues. CDR3 coding DNA: TGCGCCAGCTTCTCCGGGGCCGCACCCGGCCTCATGAACACTGAAGCTTTCTTT. The encoded protein is CASFSGAAPGLMNTEAFF.

A few counts support this clonotype. This chain joins TRBV4-1 and TRBJ2-1; D unclear. The V gene's germline CDR1 is MGHRA and CDR2 YSYEKL. Trimming pared 1 base from V and 2 bases from J, leaving 15 bases between. The CDR3 is 17 residues long. The CDR3 region has the DNA TGCGCCAGCAGCCAAGGCCCCCGCAGAAACCCCTACAATGAGCAGTTCTTC. Translated, it gives CASSQGPRRNPYNEQFF.

The V gene is TRBV25-1, the J gene TRBJ2-7; D gene unclear. In germline, CDR1 is MGHDK, CDR2 SYGVNS. The CDR3 covers 11 residues. Trimming shortened V by 7 bases and J by 7 bases, and 11 bases separated the two germline ends. CDR3 sequence: CASTDLREQYF. For the CDR3, the DNA is TGTGCCAGCACCGATCTTCGGGAGCAGTACTTC.

The chain has TRBV3-1 and TRBJ1-6, with 9 nucleotides matching TRBD1. The CDR3 loop spans 16 amino acids. J lost 7 bases, V lost 4 bases, and 8 bases had no gene match. Germline V lookup: CDR1 LGHDT, CDR2 YNNKEL (reference sequence). Here the CDR3 reads CASSPPSGTGNSPLHF. The DNA of the CDR3 is TGTGCCAGCAGCCCCCCGAGCGGGACAGGGAATTCACCCCTCCACTTT.

The chain links TRBV10-3 to TRBJ2-7; D might be TRBD1 or TRBD2, each matching 5 bases. This CDR3 region has 14 residues. The ends were cut back, 4 bases at V and 0 bases at J, with 10 bases in the middle. CDR1 is ENHRY, CDR2 SYGVKD, per germline. DNA for the CDR3: TGTGCCATCAGTGGGGGGACCTACTCCTACGAGCAGTACTTC. Translated: CAISGGTYSYEQYF.

Worth noting for this clonotype: This sequence may be a read error, since a much larger clone differs from it by one base. The chain links TRBV5-1 to TRBJ2-1; 12 positions match TRBD2. After removal of 3 bases from V and 7 bases from J, the junction contained 8 bases not matched to a gene. Germline V lookup: CDR1 SGHRS, CDR2 YFSETQ. The CDR3 is 16 amino acids. This CDR3 is CASSSSSGGVWNEQFF. CDR3 nucleotide sequence: TGCGCCAGCAGCTCCTCTAGCGGGGGGGTATGGAATGAGCAGTTCTTC.

This clonotype was counted a few times. This chain links TRBV10-3 with TRBJ2-3; 12 bases are shared with TRBD1. The CDR3 runs to 14 residues. Germline assignment: CDR1 ENHRY and CDR2 SYGVKD. The ends lost 9 bases at V and 6 bases at J; junction bases unmatched: 7. CDR3 sequence: CAMARDRGLDTQYF. CDR3 nucleotides: TGTGCCATGGCCCGGGACAGGGGGCTGGATACGCAGTATTTT.

The genes are TRBV7-9 and TRBJ1-1, with D unclear. The CDR3 is made up of 14 amino acids. The V end was cut by 5 bases, the J end by 2 bases, with 12 bases between. CDR1 is SEHNR and CDR2 is FQNEAQ in the germline V gene (reference sequence). The CDR3 is CASSNKDRNTEAFF. The DNA for the CDR3 is TGTGCCAGCAGCAATAAGGACCGTAACACTGAAGCTTTCTTT.

The CDR3 nucleotides are TGTGCCAGCAGCGAGGGAGTGGATGAGCAGTTCTTC. Amino acid sequence: CASSEGVDEQFF. The chain employs TRBV13 and TRBJ2-1; weak D call: TRBD2 (5 bases). Germline V gene data show CDR1 as PRHDT and CDR2 as FYEKMQ (reference sequence). Trimming shortened V by 5 bases and J by 8 bases, and 10 bases separated the two germline ends. This CDR3 region has 12 residues.

This clonotype was observed a few times. The chain has TRBV12-3 or TRBV12-4 and TRBJ1-2, with D possibly being TRBD1 (5 bases). Trimming stripped 6 bases from V and 2 bases from J, with 10 bases between. The CDR3 runs 13 residues. For the CDR3, the DNA is TGTGCCAGCAGCGGTGACAGAAACTATGGCTACACCTTC. Its protein is CASSGDRNYGYTF.

The V gene is TRBV20-1, the J gene TRBJ2-1, with D possibly being TRBD1 or TRBD2 (5 bases each). This CDR3 contains 17 residues. The germline V gene has CDR1 DFQATT and CDR2 SNEGSKA (reference sequence). Trimming left V 6 bases short and J 1 base short, with 22 bases between. As DNA, the CDR3 is TGCAGTGCCATTGCCACTCCGGGACGGAATTCCTACAATGAGCAGTTCTTC. This codes for CSAIATPGRNSYNEQFF.

This chain links TRBV6-2 or TRBV6-3 with TRBJ2-1; no reliable D call. This CDR3 contains 14 residues. V was trimmed by 6 bases and J by 4 bases, leaving 13 bases between them. Germline V gene sequence: CDR1 MNHEY, CDR2 SVGEGT. The CDR3 reads CASRPGLEYNEQFF. The CDR3 bases are TGTGCCAGCAGGCCGGGCCTCGAGTACAATGAGCAGTTCTTC.

This clonotype appeared a few times. The V and J genes are TRBV12-3 or TRBV12-4 and TRBJ2-3; D might be TRBD2 (7 bases). This CDR3 is built from 14 residues. V was trimmed by 7 bases and J by 4 bases, leaving 15 bases between them. For the CDR3, the DNA is TGTGCCAGCACCCTGGGGGGGCCCGCAGATACGCAGTATTTT. This translates into CASTLGGPADTQYF.

The CDR3 loop reads CASRPGGGGETQYF. The DNA of the CDR3 is TGTGCCAGCAGGCCAGGGGGCGGAGGAGAGACCCAGTACTTC. This chain uses TRBV12-3 or TRBV12-4 with TRBJ2-7, with 8 bases fitting TRBD1. The J call may be incorrect, as the DNA end agrees better with TRBJ2-5. The CDR3 extends over 14 amino acids.

V usage is TRBV11-2 and J usage is TRBJ2-1; D possibly corresponds to TRBD1 (6 bases). V was cut by 0 bases and J by 0 bases, with 9 bases left in between. The V gene's germline CDR1 is SGHAT and CDR2 FQNNGV. This CDR3 comprises 16 residues. The DNA for the CDR3 is TGTGCCAGCAGCTTAGACCTGGACAGCTCCTACAATGAGCAGTTCTTC. Translation gives CASSLDLDSSYNEQFF. Supplemented by reference TRBV11-2 and TRBJ2-1, the full variable domain reads EAGVAQSPRYKIIEKRQSVAFWCNPISGHATLYWYQQILGQGPKLLIQFQNNGVVDDSQLPKDRFSAERLKGVDSTLKIQPAKLEDSAVYLCASSLDLDSSYNEQFFGPGTRLTVL.